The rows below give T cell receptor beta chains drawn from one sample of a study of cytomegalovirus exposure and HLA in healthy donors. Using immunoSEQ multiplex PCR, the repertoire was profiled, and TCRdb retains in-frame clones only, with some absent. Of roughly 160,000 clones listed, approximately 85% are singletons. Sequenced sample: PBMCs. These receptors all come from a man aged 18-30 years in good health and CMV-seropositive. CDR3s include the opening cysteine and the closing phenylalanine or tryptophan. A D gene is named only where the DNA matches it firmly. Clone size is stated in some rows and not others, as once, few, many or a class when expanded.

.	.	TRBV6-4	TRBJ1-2	CASRGQSGYGYTF	TGTGCCAGCAGAGGACAGTCGGGCTATGGCTACACCTTC
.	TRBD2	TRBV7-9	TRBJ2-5	CASSFGVAGYQETQYF	TGTGCCAGCAGCTTCGGGGTAGCGGGGTACCAAGAGACCCAGTACTTC
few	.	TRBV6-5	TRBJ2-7	CASSGTGLSYEQYF	TGTGCCAGCAGCGGCACAGGGCTCTCCTACGAGCAGTACTTC
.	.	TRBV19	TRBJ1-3	CASSIEASGNTIYF	TGTGCCAGTAGTATTGAGGCCTCTGGAAACACCATATATTTT
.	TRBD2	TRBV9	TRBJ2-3	CASSVVSGGSDTQYF	TGTGCCAGCAGCGTAGTATCGGGGGGGTCGGATACGCAGTATTTT
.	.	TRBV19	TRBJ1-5	CASSMRRNNQPQHF	TGTGCCAGTAGTATGAGGCGGAACAATCAGCCCCAGCATTTT
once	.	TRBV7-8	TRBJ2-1	CASSLSHDIRGNEQFF	TGTGCCAGCAGCTTAAGCCATGATATAAGGGGCAATGAGCAGTTCTTC
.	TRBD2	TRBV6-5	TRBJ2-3	CATRILAGKDGTQYF	TGTGCCACCCGGATTCTAGCGGGGAAGGATGGCACGCAGTATTTT
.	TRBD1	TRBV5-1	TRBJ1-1	CASSIHRGNTEAFF	TGCGCCAGCAGCATACACAGGGGAAACACTGAAGCTTTCTTT
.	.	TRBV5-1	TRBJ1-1	CASSFVRGSVDTEAFF	TGCGCCAGCAGCTTCGTACGGGGGTCGGTGGACACTGAAGCTTTCTTT
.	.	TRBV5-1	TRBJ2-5	CASSAPRGQETQYF	TGCGCCAGCAGCGCCCCACGAGGTCAGGAGACCCAGTACTTC
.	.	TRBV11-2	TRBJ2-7	CASSLVGRAAYEQYF	TGTGCCAGCAGCTTAGTGGGGCGTGCCGCCTACGAGCAGTACTTC
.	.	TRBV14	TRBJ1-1	CASSQDRNTEAFF	TGTGCCAGCAGCCAAGACCGGAACACTGAAGCTTTCTTT
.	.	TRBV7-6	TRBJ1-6	CASSLGTGSLSLHF	TGTGCCAGCAGCTTAGGTACAGGGTCCTTATCCCTCCACTTT
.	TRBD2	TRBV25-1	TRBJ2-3	CASSVGRGGSDTQYF	TGTGCCAGCAGTGTCGGTCGGGGGGGTTCAGATACGCAGTATTTT
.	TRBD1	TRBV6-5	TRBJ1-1	CASRERQGLEAFF	TGTGCCAGCAGGGAGAGACAGGGGTTAGAAGCTTTCTTT
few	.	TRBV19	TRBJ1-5	CASTSRGSQPQHF	TGTGCCAGCACCTCCCGGGGGAGTCAGCCCCAGCATTTT
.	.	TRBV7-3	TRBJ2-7	CASSLKRGPSYEQYF	TGTGCCAGCAGCTTAAAGAGAGGGCCCTCCTACGAGCAGTACTTC
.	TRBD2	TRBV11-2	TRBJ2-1	CASSSLAVRRQFF	TGTGCCAGCAGCTCCCTAGCGGTCAGGAGACAGTTCTTC
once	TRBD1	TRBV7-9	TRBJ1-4	CASSHRQGTEKLFF	TGTGCCAGCAGCCACCGACAGGGGACTGAAAAACTGTTTTTT
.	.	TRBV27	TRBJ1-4	CASSSQQGKEKLFF	TGTGCCAGCAGTTCCCAGCAGGGGAAAGAAAAACTGTTTTTT
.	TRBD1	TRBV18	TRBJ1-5	CASSPLYTGDQPQHF	TGTGCCAGCTCACCACTATACACAGGGGATCAGCCCCAGCATTTT
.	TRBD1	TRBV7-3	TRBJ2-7	CASSLMGTGAEQYF	TGTGCCAGCAGCTTAATGGGGACAGGGGCCGAGCAGTACTTC
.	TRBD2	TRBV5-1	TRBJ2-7	CASSLITSGGAYEQYF	TGCGCCAGCAGCTTGATAACTAGCGGGGGGGCCTACGAGCAGTACTTC
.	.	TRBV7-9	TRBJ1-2	CASSLDVGTLLNYGYTF	TGTGCCAGCAGCTTAGATGTAGGGACTCTACTTAACTATGGCTACACCTTC
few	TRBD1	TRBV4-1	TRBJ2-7	CASSQEPTGFDEQYF	TGCGCCAGCAGCCAAGAACCGACAGGGTTCGACGAGCAGTACTTC
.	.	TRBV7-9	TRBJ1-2	CASSSGGYTF	TGTGCCAGCAGCTCCGGGGGCTACACCTTC
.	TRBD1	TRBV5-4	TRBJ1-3	CASSNRQGAGRGNTIYF	TGTGCCAGCAGCAACCGACAGGGGGCTGGCCGTGGAAACACCATATATTTT
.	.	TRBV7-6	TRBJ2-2	CASSLVAGNTGELFF	TGTGCCAGCAGCTTAGTGGCGGGAAACACCGGGGAGCTGTTTTTT
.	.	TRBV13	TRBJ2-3	CASLDLITDTQYF	TGTGCCAGCTTAGACTTGATCACAGATACGCAGTATTTT
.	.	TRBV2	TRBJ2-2	CASSDGAGPGELFF	TGTGCCAGCAGTGATGGTGCAGGGCCCGGGGAGCTGTTTTTT
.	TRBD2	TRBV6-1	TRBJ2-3	CASSEIAGGGTDTQYF	TGTGCCAGCAGTGAGATAGCGGGGGGGGGCACAGATACGCAGTATTTT
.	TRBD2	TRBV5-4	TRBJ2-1	CASSYPLAGGPREQFF	TGTGCCAGCAGCTACCCACTAGCGGGGGGGCCTCGTGAGCAGTTCTTC
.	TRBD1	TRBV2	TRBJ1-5	CATKDRGGNQPQHF	TGTGCCACTAAAGACAGGGGCGGGAATCAGCCCCAGCATTTT
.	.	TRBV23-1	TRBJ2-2	CASSQSQGTGELFF	TGCGCCAGCAGTCAATCGCAGGGGACCGGGGAGCTGTTTTTT
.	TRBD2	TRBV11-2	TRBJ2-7	CASNELAGVSYEQYF	TGTGCCAGCAATGAACTAGCGGGGGTTTCCTACGAGCAGTACTTC
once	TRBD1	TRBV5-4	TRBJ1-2	CASSLGGQGSKDTF	TGTGCCAGCAGCTTGGGGGGACAGGGTAGTAAAGACACCTTC
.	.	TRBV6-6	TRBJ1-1	CASSPQDSEAFF	TGTGCCAGCAGTCCTCAGGACAGTGAAGCTTTCTTT
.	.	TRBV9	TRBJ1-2	CASSVGRDITYGYTF	TGTGCCAGCAGCGTAGGCAGGGACATTACCTATGGCTACACCTTC
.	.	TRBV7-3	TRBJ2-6	CANVQGRANVLTF	TGTGCCAATGTCCAGGGTCGGGCCAACGTCCTGACTTTC
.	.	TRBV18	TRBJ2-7	CASSPYYEQYF	TGTGCCAGCTCACCTTACTACGAGCAGTACTTC
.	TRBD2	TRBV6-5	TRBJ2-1	CASGISGGPNEQFF	TGTGCCAGCGGCATTAGCGGGGGGCCCAATGAGCAGTTCTTC
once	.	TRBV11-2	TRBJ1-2	CASKSGRDYGYTF	TGTGCCAGCAAATCCGGCCGGGACTATGGCTACACCTTC
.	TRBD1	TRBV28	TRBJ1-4	CASSYPQGGYRRVLFF	TGTGCCAGCAGTTACCCCCAAGGGGGCTATAGGCGGGTCCTGTTTTTT
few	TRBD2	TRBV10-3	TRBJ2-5	CAISGGLAGGVGETQYF	TGTGCCATCAGTGGGGGACTAGCGGGGGGTGTGGGAGAGACCCAGTACTTC
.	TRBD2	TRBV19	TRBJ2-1	CASSMQGLGLAGGRQFF	TGTGCCAGTAGTATGCAAGGGTTGGGACTAGCGGGGGGGCGCCAGTTCTTC
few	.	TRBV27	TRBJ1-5	CASSSPGQPQHF	TGTGCCAGCAGTTCACCAGGGCAGCCCCAGCATTTT
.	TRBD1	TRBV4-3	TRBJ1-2	CASSRKLGQEIGYTF	TGCGCCAGCAGCCGGAAACTGGGACAGGAGATCGGCTACACCTTC